Each of the 25 T cell receptor beta chains below was sequenced from the same sample in a study of glioma-infiltrating T cells. TCR alpha and beta CDR3 regions were amplified from RNA using iRepertoire nested multiplex PCR. TCRdb re-derived calls from the multiplex PCR reads in MiXCR, one entry per CDR3 protein. The top ten hold 44% of the sample, which has 95,000 to 110,000 distinct CDR3 sequences, about 30% seen once. Sequencing input: glioma tissue, nonneoplastic brain tissue, or PBMCs (not recorded which). Every receptor here comes from a human donor with low-grade glioma or glioblastoma, undergoing nonglioma brain surgery, or in good health (not recorded which).

Ten or more counts support this clonotype. An end of the junction differs from the germline gene, which may be a read error. The gene calls are TRBV7-8 and TRBJ2-1; 7 bases are shared with TRBD1. Germline CDR1 reads SGHVS; CDR2 reads FQNEAQ. The CDR3 has 11 residues. This CDR3 reads CASSLPGTARF. As DNA, the CDR3 is TGTGCCAGCAGCTTACCCGGGACAGCCAGATTC. Complete variable domain (other parts from reference TRBV7-8 and TRBJ2-1): GAGVSQSPRYKVAKRGQDVALRCDPISGHVSLFWYQQALGQGPEFLTYFQNEAQLDKSGLPSDRFFAERPEGSVSTLKIQRTQQEDSAVYLCASSLPGTARFGPGTRLTVL.

The chain uses TRBV7-2 and TRBJ2-1, with TRBD2 matching 10 bases. CDR1 is SGHTA and CDR2 is FQGNSA in the germline V gene. The CDR3 runs to 15 residues. V was pared by 8 bases and J by 2 bases, with 6 bases of the junction left unmatched. Written as DNA, the CDR3 is TGTGCCAGCGTCTTTACTAGCGGGACCTACAATGAGCAGTTCTTC. It yields the protein CASVFTSGTYNEQFF. Based on the CDR3 plus reference TRBV7-2 and TRBJ2-1, the full variable domain is GAGVSQSPSNKVTEKGKDVELRCDPISGHTALYWYRQSLGQGLEFLIYFQGNSAPDKSGLPSDRFSAERTGGSVSTLTIQRTQQEDSAVYLCASVFTSGTYNEQFFGPGTRLTVL.

Points on this clonotype: This may come from a read error, since a much larger clone is one base off. This chain uses TRBV6-2 or TRBV6-3 with TRBJ1-2, with a weak D call TRBD1 (5 bases). CDR1 MNHEY and CDR2 SVGEGT come from the germline V gene. V dropped 5 bases and J dropped 10 bases, with 23 bases sitting between them. This CDR3 has 15 amino acids. CDR3 protein: CASSPRRGRSDDYTF. As DNA, the CDR3 is TGTGCCAGCAGTCCCCGGCGGGGCAGAAGTGATGACTACACCTTC.

This CDR3 reads CASSPQHYEQYF. DNA for the CDR3: TGTGCCAGCAGCCCACAGCACTACGAGCAGTACTTC. This chain joins TRBV7-2 and TRBJ2-7, with no clear D. The V gene's germline CDR1 is SGHTA and CDR2 FQGNSA. V lost 5 bases to trimming and J lost 3 bases, with 8 bases between them. This CDR3 contains 12 residues.

This clonotype has at least ten counts. The chain couples TRBV28 to TRBJ1-2; 9 bases align to TRBD1. This CDR3 comprises 16 residues. The trim removed 3 bases at V and 8 bases at J, leaving 13 bases unmatched. Germline V gene sequence: CDR1 MDHEN, CDR2 SYDVKM. The CDR3 nucleotides read TGTGCCAGCAGTTTGGGCCCACCACAGGGGGCGCGGGGCTACACCTTC. This codes for CASSLGPPQGARGYTF.

This clonotype turned up a few times. CDR3 bases: TGTGCCAGCAGTCGGGGGGGCAATCAGCCCCAGCATTTT. It is translated as CASSRGGNQPQHF. The chain uses TRBV7-6 and TRBJ1-5; possible D gene TRBD1, 5 bases. Germline V gene sequence: CDR1 SGHVS, CDR2 FNYEAQ. This CDR3 region has 13 residues. Trimming removed 6 bases from V and 2 bases from J, with 8 bases in between.

The sample holds many counts of this clonotype. This chain joins TRBV7-9 and TRBJ1-1; D not resolved. Trimming took off 1 base at V and 11 bases at J, with 8 bases between the two ends. The CDR3 is made up of 11 amino acids. The V gene's germline CDR1 is SEHNR and CDR2 FQNEAQ (reference sequence). The CDR3 DNA is TGTGCCAGCAGCTTAGATGGAGTGGCTTTCTTT. This sequence encodes CASSLDGVAFF.

The rearrangement links TRBV10-3 to TRBJ1-2, with 8 bases aligning to TRBD1. The germline gives CDR1 ENHRY, CDR2 SYGVKD. V shed 3 bases and J 7 bases; nucleotides not matched to a gene: 7. The CDR3 loop spans 14 amino acids. CDR3 DNA: TGTGCCATCAGTGATTTCCAGGGGGCGGTTGGCTACACCTTC. Amino acids: CAISDFQGAVGYTF.

The V call is TRBV11-2, the J call TRBJ2-1; no clear D. From germline, CDR1 is SGHAT and CDR2 FQNNGV. The CDR3 is made up of 14 amino acids. V lost 3 bases, J lost 6 bases, and 12 bases lay in between. CDR3 in amino acids: CASSLTLWGNEQFF. CDR3 DNA sequence: TGTGCCAGCAGCTTGACACTCTGGGGCAATGAGCAGTTCTTC.

A few counts support this clonotype. V gene TRBV11-3 combines with J gene TRBJ2-5; no definite D call. CDR1 is SGHNT, CDR2 YENEEA, per germline. CDR3 length equals 13 residues. Trimming took 4 bases from V and 5 from J, leaving 11 bases between them. The CDR3 spells CASSYGPWETQYF. In DNA, the CDR3 is TGTGCCAGCAGCTATGGCCCGTGGGAGACCCAGTACTTC.

This clonotype was detected ten times or more. J is TRBJ1-3 and V is TRBV12-3 or TRBV12-4, with D hard to call. There are 13 residues in the CDR3. Trimming removed 2 bases at V and 2 bases at J, with 4 bases between. CDR3 coding DNA: TGTGCCAGCAGTTTATCCGCTGGAAACACCATATATTTT. It yields the protein CASSLSAGNTIYF.

The table lists this clonotype with many counts. V and J are TRBV7-9 and TRBJ2-1; D gene ambiguous. This CDR3 has 13 residues. With 7 bases removed from V and 6 bases from J, the gap between germline ends came to 13 bases. Germline V lookup: CDR1 SEHNR, CDR2 FQNEAQ (reference sequence). CDR3 nucleotide sequence: TGTGCCAGCACCCTCACAGCCTCCAATGAGCAGTTCTTC. Its translation is CASTLTASNEQFF.

This clonotype has just a few counts. This could be a read error, since a much larger clone is one nucleotide away. The rearrangement joins TRBV6-1 to TRBJ2-3; D unclear. This CDR3 comprises 17 residues. The germline gives CDR1 MNHNS, CDR2 SASEGT. V was shortened by 3 bases and J by 2 bases, with 18 bases between the two germline ends. The CDR3: CASSEVFLPELTDTQYF. The DNA for the CDR3 is TGTGCCAGCAGTGAGGTCTTTCTACCCGAGCTCACAGATACGCAGTATTTT.

The rearrangement uses TRBV12-3 or TRBV12-4 and TRBJ2-7; D is unclear. Deletions cut 1 base from V and 6 bases from J, with 7 bases between. This CDR3 contains 12 residues. Written as DNA, the CDR3 is TGTGCCAGCAGTTTAGATGCCTCCGAGCAGTACTTC. Translating it yields CASSLDASEQYF.

The V and J genes are TRBV3-1 and TRBJ2-3; D call uncertain. The CDR3 is 16 amino acids. The germline V gene has CDR1 LGHDT and CDR2 YNNKEL (reference sequence). Trimming took off 0 bases at V and 1 base at J, with 11 bases between the two ends. This chain's CDR3 is CASSQEGPGGTDTQYF. CDR3 nucleotide sequence: TGTGCCAGCAGCCAAGAAGGGCCTGGGGGCACAGATACGCAGTATTTT.

There are a few counts of this clonotype. This rearrangement joins TRBV18 to TRBJ1-1, with TRBD1 matching over 8 bases. The germline V gene has CDR1 KGHSH and CDR2 LQKENI. The CDR3 contains 15 residues. The V segment lost 5 bases and the J segment 6 bases; nucleotides outside the gene matches: 11. The CDR3 sequence: CASSEGQGSISEAFF. The CDR3 DNA sequence: TGTGCCAGCTCAGAAGGACAGGGCTCGATTTCTGAAGCTTTCTTT.

With regard to this clonotype: A read error may be the cause here, since a much bigger clone is one base away. This rearrangement joins TRBV28 to TRBJ2-5; no reliable D call. The CDR3 loop spans 14 amino acids. Germline CDR1 reads MDHEN; CDR2 reads SYDVKM. The ends were cut back, 2 bases at V and 4 bases at J, with 11 bases in the middle. Written as DNA, the CDR3 is TGTGCCAGCAGTTTACAGCTAGGGCGAGAGACCCAGTACTTC. Residues: CASSLQLGRETQYF.

By share of the sample, this clonotype is medium-sized. The V call is TRBV19, the J call TRBJ2-1, with 9 bases lining up with TRBD1. The CDR3 runs 13 residues. Germline CDR1 is LNHDA and CDR2 is SQIVND (reference sequence). The V and J ends lost 5 bases and 8 bases, in that order; junction bases with no gene match: 4. Here the CDR3 reads CASSWDRVDEQFF. DNA of the CDR3: TGTGCCAGTAGTTGGGACAGGGTCGATGAGCAGTTCTTC.

This sequence joins TRBV9 and TRBJ1-2; 8 bases line up with TRBD1. The CDR3 consists of 18 residues. The V gene's germline CDR1 is SGDLS and CDR2 YYNGEE. V trimming: 2 bases; J trimming: 6 bases; junction bases outside the gene matches: 18. CDR3 in amino acids: CASSVSEQTGDLYHGYTF. Written as DNA, the CDR3 is TGTGCCAGCAGCGTTTCCGAGCAGACAGGGGACTTGTATCATGGCTACACCTTC.

This clonotype was detected many times. This chain connects TRBV7-9 to TRBJ1-1, with D unclear. This CDR3 has 13 amino acids. V was trimmed by 2 bases and J by 8 bases, leaving 12 bases between them. Germline-derived CDR1 and CDR2 are SEHNR and FQNEAQ (reference sequence). CDR3 coding DNA: TGTGCCAGCAGCTTAAGAGAAGGAGTAGAAGCTTTCTTT. It is translated as CASSLREGVEAFF. Together with reference TRBV7-9 and TRBJ1-1, the CDR3 gives the full variable domain: DTGVSQNPRHKITKRGQNVTFRCDPISEHNRLYWYRQTLGQGPEFLTYFQNEAQLEKSRLLSDRFSAERPKGSFSTLEIQRTEQGDSAMYLCASSLREGVEAFFGQGTRLTVV.

The table lists this clonotype with many counts. The CDR3 loop reads CASIAGGAALEAFF. CDR3 nucleotide sequence: TGTGCCAGCATAGCCGGTGGGGCCGCCCTCGAAGCTTTCTTT. This chain links TRBV6-1 with TRBJ1-1; the D gene is possibly TRBD1 (5 bases). Germline CDR1 MNHNS, CDR2 SASEGT. Trimming took 7 bases from V and 8 from J, leaving 20 bases between them. The CDR3 spans 14 residues.

The V and J genes are TRBV10-3 and TRBJ2-3, with no clear D. Germline lookup yields CDR1 ENHRY and CDR2 SYGVKD. The CDR3 totals 13 residues. V lost 6 bases and J lost 0, with 7 bases in between. For the CDR3, the DNA is TGTGCCATCAGCGAGACTAGCACAGATACGCAGTATTTT. It encodes CAISETSTDTQYF.

The chain is built from TRBV11-2 and TRBJ2-7, with 7 positions matching TRBD1. This CDR3 is built from 16 residues. V trimming: 4 bases; J trimming: 0 bases; junction bases outside the gene matches: 9. CDR1 and CDR2 (germline): SGHAT, FQNNGV. CDR3 coding DNA: TGTGCCAGCAGCTCAAAAGGGACAGAGAGCTCCTACGAGCAGTACTTC. Residues: CASSSKGTESSYEQYF.

DNA of the CDR3: TGTGCCAGCGGAGTAATTACCGGGGGGCAAGAGACCCAGTACTTC. It translates to CASGVITGGQETQYF. The J gene is TRBJ2-5, the V gene TRBV2; 7 bases match TRBD2. This CDR3 spans 15 amino acids. From germline, CDR1 is SNHLY and CDR2 FYNNEI. The junction had 11 bases not matched to a gene; V was cut back by 8 bases and J by 2 bases.

On this clonotype: A much bigger clone sits one base away, suggesting this may be a read error. This sequence joins TRBV2 and TRBJ1-1, with 10 positions matching TRBD1. CDR3 length equals 15 residues. Germline V gene lookup returns CDR1 SNHLY and CDR2 FYNNEI. V lost 7 bases, J lost 1 base, and 6 bases stayed unmatched. Written as DNA, the CDR3 is TGTGCCAGCAACCGACAGGGGGCGAAGAACACTGAAGCTTTCTTT. It encodes CASNRQGAKNTEAFF.